This TCR beta chain appears in the sequencing data of a study of blood T cell repertoires in COVID-19. Study information: Samples representing acute and convalescent COVID-19 were sourced from the United States, Italy and Spain.

Which cohort a participant joined came from the clinical history participants gave. Profiled with immunoSEQ multiplex PCR; TCRdb holds only in-frame clones, not every one. The sample consists of a few hundred thousand clones, 80% to 90% of them appearing once. The sequencing sample was made of PBMCs or T cells enriched from blood (not recorded which). This sequence originates from a woman aged 40 to 50 with acute COVID-19.

The CDR3 nucleotides read TGTGCCAGCAGTTTAGTCGCGAGCACTGAAGCTTTCTTT. Amino acid sequence: CASSLVASTEAFF. The J gene is TRBJ1-1, the V gene TRBV28; D remains unclear. The CDR3 has 13 amino acids. Germline V CDR1 and CDR2: MDHEN, SYDVKM. The V end lost 2 bases, the J end lost 4 bases, and 8 bases lay between the germline ends.